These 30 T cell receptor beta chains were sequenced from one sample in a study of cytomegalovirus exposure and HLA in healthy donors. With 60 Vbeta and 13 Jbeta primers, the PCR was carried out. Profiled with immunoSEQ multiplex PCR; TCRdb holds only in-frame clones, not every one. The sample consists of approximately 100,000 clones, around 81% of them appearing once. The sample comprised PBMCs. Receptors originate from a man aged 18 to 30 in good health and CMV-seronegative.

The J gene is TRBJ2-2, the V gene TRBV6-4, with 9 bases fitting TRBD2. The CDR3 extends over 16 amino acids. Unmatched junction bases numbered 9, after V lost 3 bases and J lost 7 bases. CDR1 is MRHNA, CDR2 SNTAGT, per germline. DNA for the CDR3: TGTGCCAGCAGTGAGGGGCGGGGGGGCCTCGGCGGGGAGCTGTTTTTT. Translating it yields CASSEGRGGLGGELFF.

CDR3 loop: CASSLQSGSYNEQFF. DNA for the CDR3: TGTGCCAGCAGCCTACAGAGTGGGTCCTACAATGAGCAGTTCTTC. This chain links TRBV5-6 with TRBJ2-1, with D unclear. The CDR3 is made up of 15 amino acids. The germline gives CDR1 SGHDT, CDR2 YYEEEE. V was shortened by 4 bases and J by 1 base, with 12 bases between the two germline ends.

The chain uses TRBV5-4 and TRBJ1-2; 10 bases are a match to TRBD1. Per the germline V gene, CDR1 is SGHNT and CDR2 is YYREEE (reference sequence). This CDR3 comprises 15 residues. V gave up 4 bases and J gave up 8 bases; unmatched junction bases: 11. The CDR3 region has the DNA TGTGCCAGCAGCGCGGGACAGGGGAAGGGTCCAGGCTACACCTTC. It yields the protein CASSAGQGKGPGYTF.

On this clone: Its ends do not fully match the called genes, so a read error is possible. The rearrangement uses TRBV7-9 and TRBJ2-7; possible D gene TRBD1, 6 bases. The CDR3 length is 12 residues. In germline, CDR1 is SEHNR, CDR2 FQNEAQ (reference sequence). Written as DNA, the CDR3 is TGTTCCAGCAGCTCGGACAGCTACGAGCAGTACTTC. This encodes CSSSSDSYEQYF.

CDR3 sequence (DNA): TGTGCCAGCAGTGAAATGGCTAGCGGCCAAGAGACCCAGTACTTC. It codes for CASSEMASGQETQYF. The chain couples TRBV2 to TRBJ2-5, with 7 bases fitting TRBD2. Germline V lookup: CDR1 SNHLY, CDR2 FYNNEI. This CDR3 is 15 amino acids long. The junction had 4 bases not matched to a gene; V was cut back by 2 bases and J by 1 base.

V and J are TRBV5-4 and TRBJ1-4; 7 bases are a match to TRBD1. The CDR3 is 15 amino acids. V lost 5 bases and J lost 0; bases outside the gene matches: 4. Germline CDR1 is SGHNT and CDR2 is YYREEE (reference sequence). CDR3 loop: CASRRDSATNEKLFF. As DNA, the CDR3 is TGTGCCAGCAGGAGGGACAGTGCAACTAATGAAAAACTGTTTTTT.

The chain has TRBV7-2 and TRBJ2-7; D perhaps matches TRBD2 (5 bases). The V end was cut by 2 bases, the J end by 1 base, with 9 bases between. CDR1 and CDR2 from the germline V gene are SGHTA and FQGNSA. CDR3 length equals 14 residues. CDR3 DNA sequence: TGTGCCAGCAGCTTAAACGGGGAGTCCTACGAGCAGTACTTC. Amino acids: CASSLNGESYEQYF.

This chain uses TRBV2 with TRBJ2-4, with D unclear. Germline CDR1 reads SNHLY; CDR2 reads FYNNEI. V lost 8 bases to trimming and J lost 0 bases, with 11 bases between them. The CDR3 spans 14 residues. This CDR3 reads CASRKELAKNIQYF. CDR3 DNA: TGTGCCAGCCGAAAGGAGTTAGCCAAAAACATTCAGTACTTC. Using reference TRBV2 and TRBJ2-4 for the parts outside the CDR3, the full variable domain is EPEVTQTPSHQVTQMGQEVILRCVPISNHLYFYWYRQILGQKVEFLVSFYNNEISEKSEIFDDQFSVERPDGSNFTLKIRSTKLEDSAMYFCASRKELAKNIQYFGAGTRLSVL.

In DNA form, the CDR3 reads TGTGCCAGCAGTTACTCCCCGACAGGGGGAGTAGATACGCAGTATTTT. Translated: CASSYSPTGGVDTQYF. J is TRBJ2-3 and V is TRBV6-6; 9 bases line up with TRBD1. This CDR3 is 16 amino acids long. Trimming removed 0 bases from V and 5 bases from J; junction bases left unmatched: 6. Germline CDR1 and CDR2: MNHNY and SVGAGI (reference sequence).

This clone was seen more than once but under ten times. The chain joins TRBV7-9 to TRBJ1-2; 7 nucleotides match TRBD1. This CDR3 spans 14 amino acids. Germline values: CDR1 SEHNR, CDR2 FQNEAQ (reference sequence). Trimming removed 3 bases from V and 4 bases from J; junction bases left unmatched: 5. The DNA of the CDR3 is TGTGCCAGCAGCTTCCTACAGGGGATCTATGGCTACACCTTC. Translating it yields CASSFLQGIYGYTF. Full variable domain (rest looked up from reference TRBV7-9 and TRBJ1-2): DTGVSQNPRHKITKRGQNVTFRCDPISEHNRLYWYRQTLGQGPEFLTYFQNEAQLEKSRLLSDRFSAERPKGSFSTLEIQRTEQGDSAMYLCASSFLQGIYGYTFGSGTRLTVV.

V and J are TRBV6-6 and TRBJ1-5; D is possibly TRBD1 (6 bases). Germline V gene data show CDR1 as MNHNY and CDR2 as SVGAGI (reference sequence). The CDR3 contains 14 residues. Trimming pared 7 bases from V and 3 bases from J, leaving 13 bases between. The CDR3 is CASIPTGPNQPQHF. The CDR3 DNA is TGTGCCAGCATCCCCACAGGGCCCAATCAGCCCCAGCATTTT.

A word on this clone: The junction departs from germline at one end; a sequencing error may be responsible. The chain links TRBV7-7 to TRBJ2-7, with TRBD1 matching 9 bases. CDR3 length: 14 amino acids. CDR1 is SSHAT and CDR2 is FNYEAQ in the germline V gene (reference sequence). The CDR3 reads CASSSRTGAYEQYF. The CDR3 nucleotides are TGTGCTAGCAGCTCCAGGACAGGGGCCTACGAGCAGTACTTC.

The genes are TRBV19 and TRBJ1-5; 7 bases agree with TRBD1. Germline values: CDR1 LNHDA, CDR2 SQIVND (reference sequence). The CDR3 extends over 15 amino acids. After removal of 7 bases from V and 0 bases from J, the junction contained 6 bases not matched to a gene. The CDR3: CASIRDSYSNQPQHF. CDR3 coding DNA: TGTGCCAGTATCCGGGACAGCTATAGCAATCAGCCCCAGCATTTT.

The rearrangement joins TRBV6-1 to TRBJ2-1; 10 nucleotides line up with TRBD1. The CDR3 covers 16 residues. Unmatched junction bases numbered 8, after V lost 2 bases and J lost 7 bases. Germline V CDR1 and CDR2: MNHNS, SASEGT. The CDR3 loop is CASSEWTGGIRNEQFF. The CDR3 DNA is TGTGCCAGCAGTGAATGGACAGGGGGTATCAGGAATGAGCAGTTCTTC.

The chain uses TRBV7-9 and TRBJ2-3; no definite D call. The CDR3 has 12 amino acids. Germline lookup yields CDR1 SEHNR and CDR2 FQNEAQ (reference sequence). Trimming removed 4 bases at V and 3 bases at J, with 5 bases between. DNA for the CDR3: TGTGCCAGCAGCTCCCCAACAGATACGCAGTATTTT. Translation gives CASSSPTDTQYF.

CDR3 sequence (DNA): TGCGCCAGCAGCTGGTCTTATAGCGGGGATCGCTACGAGCAGTACTTC. Its protein product is CASSWSYSGDRYEQYF. The genes are TRBV5-1 and TRBJ2-7; TRBD2 agrees at 8 bases. Germline V gene lookup returns CDR1 SGHRS and CDR2 YFSETQ. There are 16 residues in the CDR3. V lost 3 bases to trimming and J lost 3 bases; unmatched junction nucleotides: 11. Combining the CDR3 with reference TRBV5-1 and TRBJ2-7 gives the whole variable domain KAGVTQTPRYLIKTRGQQVTLSCSPISGHRSVSWYQQTPGQGLQFLFEYFSETQRNKGNFPGRFSGRQFSNSRSEMNVSTLELGDSALYLCASSWSYSGDRYEQYFGPGTRLTVT.

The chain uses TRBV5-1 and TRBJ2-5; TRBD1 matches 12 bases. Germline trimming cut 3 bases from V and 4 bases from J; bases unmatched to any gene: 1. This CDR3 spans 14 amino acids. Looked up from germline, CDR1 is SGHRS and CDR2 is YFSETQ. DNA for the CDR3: TGCGCCAGCAGCTGGGGACAGGGGGCAGAGACCCAGTACTTC. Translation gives CASSWGQGAETQYF.

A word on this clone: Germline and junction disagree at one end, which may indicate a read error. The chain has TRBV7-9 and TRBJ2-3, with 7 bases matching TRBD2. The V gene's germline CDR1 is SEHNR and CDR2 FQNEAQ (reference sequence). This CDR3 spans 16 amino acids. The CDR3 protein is CASSLAGDYNGDTQYF. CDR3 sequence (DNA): TGTGCCAGCAGCCTAGCCGGGGACTACAACGGGGATACGCAGTATTTT.

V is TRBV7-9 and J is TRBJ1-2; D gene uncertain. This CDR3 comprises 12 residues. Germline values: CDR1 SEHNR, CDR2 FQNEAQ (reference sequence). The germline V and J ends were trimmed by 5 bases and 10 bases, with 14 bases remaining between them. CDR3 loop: CASSAGLADYTF. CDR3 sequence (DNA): TGTGCCAGCAGCGCGGGTTTAGCGGACTACACCTTC.

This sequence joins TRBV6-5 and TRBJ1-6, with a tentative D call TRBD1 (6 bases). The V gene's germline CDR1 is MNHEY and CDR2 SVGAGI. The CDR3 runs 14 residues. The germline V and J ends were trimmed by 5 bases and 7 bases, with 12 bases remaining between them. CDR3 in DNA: TGTGCCAGCAGTACGACAGGTTTAAATTCACCCCTCCACTTT. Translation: CASSTTGLNSPLHF.

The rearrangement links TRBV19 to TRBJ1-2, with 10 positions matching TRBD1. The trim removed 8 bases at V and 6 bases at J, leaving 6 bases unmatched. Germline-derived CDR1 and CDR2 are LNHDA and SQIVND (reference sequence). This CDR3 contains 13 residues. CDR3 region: CASCRDRGNGYTF. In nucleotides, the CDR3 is TGTGCCAGTTGTAGGGACAGGGGTAATGGCTACACCTTC.

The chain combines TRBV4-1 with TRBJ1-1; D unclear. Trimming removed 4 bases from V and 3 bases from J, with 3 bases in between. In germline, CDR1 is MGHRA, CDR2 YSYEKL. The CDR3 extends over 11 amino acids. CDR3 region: CASSLDTEAFF. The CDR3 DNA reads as TGCGCCAGCAGCCTCGACACTGAAGCTTTCTTT.

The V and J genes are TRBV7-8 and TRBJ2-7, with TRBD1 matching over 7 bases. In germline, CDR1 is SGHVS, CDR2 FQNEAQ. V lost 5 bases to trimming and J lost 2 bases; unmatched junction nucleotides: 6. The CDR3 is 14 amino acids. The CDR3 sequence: CASSIGQGAYEQYF. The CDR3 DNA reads TGTGCCAGCAGCATAGGGCAGGGGGCCTACGAGCAGTACTTC. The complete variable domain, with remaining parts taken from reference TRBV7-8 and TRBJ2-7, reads GAGVSQSPRYKVAKRGQDVALRCDPISGHVSLFWYQQALGQGPEFLTYFQNEAQLDKSGLPSDRFFAERPEGSVSTLKIQRTQQEDSAVYLCASSIGQGAYEQYFGPGTRLTVT.

The CDR3 nucleotides are TGTGCCAGCAGCCCCAGGACAGCAACTAATGAAAAACTGTTTTTT. Translation: CASSPRTATNEKLFF. The V gene is TRBV7-9, the J gene TRBJ1-4, with a possible D match to TRBD1 (6 bases). There are 15 residues in the CDR3. Trimming took off 5 bases at V and 0 bases at J, with 10 bases between the two ends. The germline CDR1 and CDR2 sequences are SEHNR and FQNEAQ (reference sequence).

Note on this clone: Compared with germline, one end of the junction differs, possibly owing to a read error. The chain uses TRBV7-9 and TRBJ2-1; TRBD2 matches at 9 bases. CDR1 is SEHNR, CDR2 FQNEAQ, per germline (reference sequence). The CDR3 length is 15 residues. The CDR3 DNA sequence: TGTTCCAGCAGCTTAATCCGCGGGGGGGCGGGGGAGCAGTTCTTC. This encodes CSSSLIRGGAGEQFF. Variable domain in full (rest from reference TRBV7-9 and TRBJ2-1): DTGVSQNPRHKITKRGQNVTFRCDPISEHNRLYWYRQTLGQGPEFLTYFQNEAQLEKSRLLSDRFSAERPKGSFSTLEIQRTEQGDSAMYLCSSSLIRGGAGEQFFGPGTRLTVL.

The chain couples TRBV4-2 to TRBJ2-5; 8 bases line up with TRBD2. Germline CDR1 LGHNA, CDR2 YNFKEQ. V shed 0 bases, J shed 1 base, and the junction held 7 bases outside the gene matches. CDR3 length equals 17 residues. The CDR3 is CASSQDGVGGAQETQYF. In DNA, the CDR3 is TGTGCCAGCAGCCAAGATGGGGTCGGGGGGGCCCAAGAGACCCAGTACTTC.

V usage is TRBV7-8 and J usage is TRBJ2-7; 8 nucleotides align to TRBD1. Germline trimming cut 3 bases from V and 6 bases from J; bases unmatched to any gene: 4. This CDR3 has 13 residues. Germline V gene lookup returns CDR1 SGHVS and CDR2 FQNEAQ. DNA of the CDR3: TGTGCCAGCAGCTTTAGGACAGGGCCCGAGCAGTACTTC. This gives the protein CASSFRTGPEQYF.

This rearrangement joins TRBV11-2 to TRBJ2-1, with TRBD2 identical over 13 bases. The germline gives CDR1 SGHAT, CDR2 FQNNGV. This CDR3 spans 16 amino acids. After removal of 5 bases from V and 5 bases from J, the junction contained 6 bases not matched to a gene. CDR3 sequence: CASSLLAGGRNNEQFF. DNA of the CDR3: TGTGCCAGCAGCCTACTAGCGGGGGGGCGGAACAATGAGCAGTTCTTC. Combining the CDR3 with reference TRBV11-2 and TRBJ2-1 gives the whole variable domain EAGVAQSPRYKIIEKRQSVAFWCNPISGHATLYWYQQILGQGPKLLIQFQNNGVVDDSQLPKDRFSAERLKGVDSTLKIQPAKLEDSAVYLCASSLLAGGRNNEQFFGPGTRLTVL.

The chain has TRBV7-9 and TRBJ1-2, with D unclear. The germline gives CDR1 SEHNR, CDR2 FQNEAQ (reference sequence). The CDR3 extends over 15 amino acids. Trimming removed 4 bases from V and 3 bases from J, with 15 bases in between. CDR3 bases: TGTGCCAGCAGCTCACACTCCAGGCGAGACTATGGCTACACCTTC. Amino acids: CASSSHSRRDYGYTF. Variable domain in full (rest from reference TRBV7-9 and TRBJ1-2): DTGVSQNPRHKITKRGQNVTFRCDPISEHNRLYWYRQTLGQGPEFLTYFQNEAQLEKSRLLSDRFSAERPKGSFSTLEIQRTEQGDSAMYLCASSSHSRRDYGYTFGSGTRLTVV.

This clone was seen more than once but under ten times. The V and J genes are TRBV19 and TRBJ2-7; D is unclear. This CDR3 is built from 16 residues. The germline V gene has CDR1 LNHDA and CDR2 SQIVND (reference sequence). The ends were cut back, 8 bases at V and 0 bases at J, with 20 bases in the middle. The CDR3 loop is CASSSDSRKYSYEQYF. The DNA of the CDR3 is TGTGCCAGTTCCTCCGACTCTCGTAAGTACTCCTACGAGCAGTACTTC.